The entry below describes one T cell receptor (beta chain). Repertoires were generated with immunoSEQ multiplex PCR, while TCRdb's copy carries only in-frame clones and drops some. In the table there are around 200,000 clones, 90% of which are singletons. This entry is derived from a study of blood T cell repertoires in COVID-19. Germline V lookup: CDR1 SEHNR, CDR2 FQNEAQ (reference sequence). V was clipped by 5 bases and J by 4 bases, with 15 bases between them. This CDR3 contains 15 residues. The rearrangement links TRBV7-9 to TRBJ1-5; the D gene is possibly TRBD1 (5 bases). The sample comprised peripheral blood. This sequence originates from a man aged 45-65 years with acute or convalescent COVID-19. CDR3 DNA sequence: TGTGCCAGCAGCCCGAAAGACAGTGTGAATCAGCCCCAGCATTTT. It translates to CASSPKDSVNQPQHF.